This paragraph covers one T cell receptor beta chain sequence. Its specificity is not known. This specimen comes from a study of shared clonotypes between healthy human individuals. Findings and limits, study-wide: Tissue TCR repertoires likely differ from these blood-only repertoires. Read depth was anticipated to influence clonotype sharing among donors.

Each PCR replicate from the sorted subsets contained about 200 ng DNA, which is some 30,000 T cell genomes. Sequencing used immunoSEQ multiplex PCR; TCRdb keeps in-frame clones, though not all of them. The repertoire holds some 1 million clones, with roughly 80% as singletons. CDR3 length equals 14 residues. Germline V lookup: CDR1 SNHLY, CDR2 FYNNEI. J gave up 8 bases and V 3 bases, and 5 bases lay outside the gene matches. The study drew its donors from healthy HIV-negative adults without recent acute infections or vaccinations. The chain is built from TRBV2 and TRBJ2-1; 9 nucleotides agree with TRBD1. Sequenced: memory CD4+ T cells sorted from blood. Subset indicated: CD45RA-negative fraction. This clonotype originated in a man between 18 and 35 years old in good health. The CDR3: CASSEDRGVDEQFF. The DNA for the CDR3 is TGTGCCAGCAGTGAGGACAGGGGTGTGGATGAGCAGTTCTTC.